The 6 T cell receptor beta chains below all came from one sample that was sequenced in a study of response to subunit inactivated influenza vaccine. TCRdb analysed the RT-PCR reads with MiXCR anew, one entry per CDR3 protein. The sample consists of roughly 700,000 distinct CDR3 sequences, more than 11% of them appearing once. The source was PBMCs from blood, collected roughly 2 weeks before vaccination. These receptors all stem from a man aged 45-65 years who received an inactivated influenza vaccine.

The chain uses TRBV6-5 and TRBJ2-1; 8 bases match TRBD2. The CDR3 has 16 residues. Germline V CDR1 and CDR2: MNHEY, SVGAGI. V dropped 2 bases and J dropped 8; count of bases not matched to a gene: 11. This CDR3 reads CASSYLRGGFGDEQFF. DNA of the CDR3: TGTGCCAGCAGTTACCTTCGGGGGGGCTTCGGAGATGAGCAGTTCTTC.

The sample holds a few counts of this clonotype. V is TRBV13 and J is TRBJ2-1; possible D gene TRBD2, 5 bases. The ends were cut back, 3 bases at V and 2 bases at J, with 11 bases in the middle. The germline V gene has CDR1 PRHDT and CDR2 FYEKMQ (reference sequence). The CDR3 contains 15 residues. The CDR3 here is CASSLTTNTYNEQFF. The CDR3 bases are TGTGCCAGCAGCTTGACTACTAACACCTACAATGAGCAGTTCTTC.

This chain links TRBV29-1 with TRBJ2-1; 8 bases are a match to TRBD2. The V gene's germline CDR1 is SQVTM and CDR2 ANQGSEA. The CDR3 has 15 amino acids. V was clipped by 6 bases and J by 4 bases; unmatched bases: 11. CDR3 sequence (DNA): TGCAGCGTAGGAGGCGGACTAGCAGCGTACAATGAGCAGTTCTTC. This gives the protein CSVGGGLAAYNEQFF.

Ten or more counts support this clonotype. The CDR3 here is CASTRTGRSWDTQYF. CDR3 in DNA: TGCGCCAGCACCCGCACGGGACGCAGTTGGGATACGCAGTATTTT. This chain uses TRBV5-1 with TRBJ2-3, with D possibly called TRBD1 or TRBD2 (5 bases each). The CDR3 runs 15 residues. Germline V gene sequence: CDR1 SGHRS, CDR2 YFSETQ. Trimming stripped 6 bases from V and 6 bases from J, with 20 bases between.

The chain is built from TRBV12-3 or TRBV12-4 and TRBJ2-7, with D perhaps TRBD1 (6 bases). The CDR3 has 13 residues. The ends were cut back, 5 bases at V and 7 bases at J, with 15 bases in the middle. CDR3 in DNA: TGTGCCAGCAGTCCTCTAGACAGGAGGGAGCAGTACTTC. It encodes CASSPLDRREQYF.

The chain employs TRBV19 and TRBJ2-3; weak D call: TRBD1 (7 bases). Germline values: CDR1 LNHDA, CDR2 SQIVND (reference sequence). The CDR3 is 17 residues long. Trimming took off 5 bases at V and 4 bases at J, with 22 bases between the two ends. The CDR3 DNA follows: TGTGCCAGTAGTTTCGGAGGGGGCGCGGGATGGCCAGATACGCAGTATTTT. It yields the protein CASSFGGGAGWPDTQYF.